The T cell receptor beta chain under discussion was sequenced for a study of T-cell reconstitution after alpha-beta-depleted transplantation in children. For this clonotype: Its antigen is unknown.

Findings of the study overall: Alpha-beta T cells present about two months after transplant were reported to originate from several hundred expanded graft clones.

As it was prepared, the TCRbeta library received unique molecular identifiers. Using its own MiXCR run on the PCR reads, TCRdb lists one record per CDR3 protein. The data contain approximately 800,000 distinct CDR3 sequences, around 15% of them singletons. V was pared by 3 bases and J by 1 base, with 12 bases between. The CDR3 runs to 15 residues. The sequencing here drew on PBMCs, mostly from graft donor cells, taken 360 days after TCRalphabeta/CD19-depleted stem cell transplant. The rearrangement joins TRBV12-3 or TRBV12-4 to TRBJ2-5; tentatively, D is TRBD1 (6 bases). The TCR sequence derives from a male patient between 5 and 17 years old who had a stem cell transplant for acute lymphoblastic leukemia, so the T cells may come from the graft donor. CDR3 DNA sequence: TGTGCCAGCAGTTTCTTAGGACAGACCCAAGAGACCCAGTACTTC. It translates to CASSFLGQTQETQYF.